These 19 T cell receptor beta chains came from one sample sequenced in a study of OX40 agonist ivuxolimab in advanced cancers. Here immunoSEQ multiplex PCR was the method, and the copy in TCRdb shows in-frame clones only, minus some. The sample yields about 52,000 clones, approximately 94% seen once. The sample in question was CD4+ or CD8+ T cells sorted from blood, obtained in a trial of the OX40 agonist ivuxolimab. The receptor set was obtained from an adult with an advanced solid tumor such as melanoma, head and neck, liver or kidney cancer.

The chain uses TRBV27 and TRBJ2-3; a possible D gene is TRBD1 (5 bases). Trimming cost V 3 bases and J 2 bases, with 15 bases left between them. Per germline, CDR1 MNHEY and CDR2 SMNVEV (reference sequence). There are 16 residues in the CDR3. CDR3 sequence: CASSFIVAGYTDTQYF. CDR3 DNA: TGTGCCAGCAGTTTTATCGTGGCAGGGTACACAGATACGCAGTATTTT.

The rearrangement uses TRBV5-1 and TRBJ2-2, with D possibly being TRBD1 or TRBD2 (5 bases each). V gave up 2 bases and J gave up 6 bases, with 8 bases separating them. The CDR3 runs to 13 residues. Germline V CDR1 and CDR2: SGHRS, YFSETQ. This chain's CDR3 is CASSLVGAGELFF. CDR3 coding DNA: TGCGCCAGCAGCTTAGTGGGGGCCGGGGAGCTGTTTTTT.

The chain recombines TRBV27 with TRBJ1-5; possibly TRBD1 for D (6 bases). V was pared by 8 bases and J by 7 bases, with 18 bases between. Looked up from germline, CDR1 is MNHEY and CDR2 is SMNVEV (reference sequence). This CDR3 comprises 14 residues. The CDR3 spells CASAWAGVEQPQHF. In DNA form, the CDR3 reads TGTGCCAGCGCTTGGGCAGGGGTTGAGCAGCCCCAGCATTTT.

In this sample, this clone turned up once. This rearrangement joins TRBV11-1 to TRBJ2-1, with D possibly TRBD2 on 6 matching bases. Between the trimmed V and J ends, which lost 4 bases and 0 bases, there was a span of 10 bases. Germline V gives CDR1 SGHAT, CDR2 FQDESV (reference sequence). The CDR3 is 15 amino acids. For the CDR3, the DNA is TGTGCCAGCAGCTCCCTAGCGTCCTCCTACAATGAGCAGTTCTTC. Protein sequence: CASSSLASSYNEQFF.

This clone was found once. The V and J genes are TRBV18 and TRBJ2-7, with a possible D match to TRBD2 (5 bases). Per germline, CDR1 KGHSH and CDR2 LQKENI. Trimming left V 6 bases short and J 5 bases short, with 11 bases between. The CDR3 loop spans 12 amino acids. The CDR3 is CASSGSADEQYF. In nucleotides, the CDR3 is TGTGCCAGCTCGGGGAGCGCGGACGAGCAGTACTTC.

This chain joins TRBV29-1 and TRBJ2-3, with D perhaps TRBD1 or TRBD2 (6 bases each). The CDR3 is 17 amino acids. V was shortened by 3 bases and J by 0 bases, with 19 bases between the two germline ends. Germline V lookup: CDR1 SQVTM, CDR2 ANQGSEA. The CDR3 loop reads CSVEPNYRDSSTDTQYF. CDR3 sequence (DNA): TGCAGCGTTGAGCCTAATTACAGGGACTCTAGCACAGATACGCAGTATTTT.

This clone was counted once. The chain links TRBV9 to TRBJ2-7; 7 bases agree with TRBD2. The CDR3 loop spans 14 amino acids. Unmatched junction bases numbered 6, after V lost 4 bases and J lost 2 bases. The germline gives CDR1 SGDLS, CDR2 YYNGEE. The CDR3 loop reads CASSLSGATYEQYF. CDR3 sequence (DNA): TGTGCCAGCAGCCTCAGCGGGGCCACCTACGAGCAGTACTTC. Based on the CDR3 plus reference TRBV9 and TRBJ2-7, the full variable domain is DSGVTQTPKHLITATGQRVTLRCSPRSGDLSVYWYQQSLDQGLQFLIQYYNGEERAKGNILERFSAQQFPDLHSELNLSSLELGDSALYFCASSLSGATYEQYFGPGTRLTVT.

The rearrangement uses TRBV11-3 and TRBJ2-1, with 9 positions matching TRBD2. Germline assignment: CDR1 SGHNT and CDR2 YENEEA. The CDR3 consists of 15 residues. Trimming removed 5 bases from V and 4 bases from J; junction bases left unmatched: 6. The CDR3 DNA reads as TGTGCCAGCAGCCCCGGACTAGCGTGGTACAATGAGCAGTTCTTC. This gives the protein CASSPGLAWYNEQFF.

DNA of the CDR3: TGTGCCAGCAGCTTATCCCCCTATGAGCAGTTCTTC. Its protein product is CASSLSPYEQFF. The chain recombines TRBV7-9 with TRBJ2-1; no definite D call. V shed 2 bases and J shed 8 bases, with 7 bases lying between them. The germline gives CDR1 SEHNR, CDR2 FQNEAQ (reference sequence). The CDR3 is 12 residues long.

This chain uses TRBV28 with TRBJ1-1; D perhaps matches TRBD1 (6 bases). This CDR3 is 21 amino acids long. Germline V gives CDR1 MDHEN, CDR2 SYDVKM. V lost 3 bases, J lost 0 bases, and 29 bases lay in between. This CDR3 is CASSLGLVGGASQGVNTEAFF. In DNA form, the CDR3 reads TGTGCCAGCAGTTTGGGGTTGGTCGGAGGGGCCTCACAGGGTGTGAACACTGAAGCTTTCTTT.

The gene calls are TRBV9 and TRBJ2-7; 9 bases line up with TRBD2. The trim removed 3 bases at V and 2 bases at J, leaving 6 bases unmatched. From germline, CDR1 is SGDLS and CDR2 YYNGEE. There are 15 residues in the CDR3. CDR3 sequence (DNA): TGTGCCAGCAGCGAGACTAGCGGACCAGCCTACGAGCAGTACTTC. Translated, it gives CASSETSGPAYEQYF.

The chain combines TRBV9 with TRBJ2-7, with a possible D match to TRBD2 (5 bases). Trimming cost V 2 bases and J 3 bases, with 12 bases left between them. Per the germline V gene, CDR1 is SGDLS and CDR2 is YYNGEE. The CDR3 consists of 14 residues. The CDR3 DNA follows: TGTGCCAGCAGCGTCTCGGGGAACTACTACGAGCAGTACTTC. Residues: CASSVSGNYYEQYF.

This clone has only a few counts. J is TRBJ1-5 and V is TRBV27; D unclear. CDR1 MNHEY and CDR2 SMNVEV come from the germline V gene (reference sequence). V was cut by 5 bases and J by 4 bases, with 9 bases left in between. This CDR3 has 13 amino acids. This chain's CDR3 is CASSVGGNQPQHF. The DNA for the CDR3 is TGTGCCAGCAGTGTGGGAGGGAATCAGCCCCAGCATTTT.

This clone was seen more than once but under ten times. The V call is TRBV11-2, the J call TRBJ2-2, with 9 nucleotides matching TRBD2. Germline CDR1 reads SGHAT; CDR2 reads FQNNGV. This CDR3 spans 16 amino acids. Unmatched junction bases numbered 5, after V lost 0 bases and J lost 6 bases. CDR3 residues: CASSLEGLAGAGELFF. CDR3 DNA sequence: TGTGCCAGCAGCTTAGAGGGACTAGCCGGGGCCGGGGAGCTGTTTTTT.

This chain uses TRBV4-1 with TRBJ2-7, with D possibly being TRBD1 (5 bases). The V gene's germline CDR1 is MGHRA and CDR2 YSYEKL. The germline V and J ends were trimmed by 0 bases and 4 bases, with 10 bases remaining between them. The CDR3 contains 14 residues. In nucleotides, the CDR3 is TGCGCCAGCAGCCAAGATTCCAGGGATTACGAGCAGTACTTC. The encoded protein is CASSQDSRDYEQYF.

V is TRBV18 and J is TRBJ2-1; no clear D. This CDR3 comprises 11 residues. Trimming removed 4 bases at V and 8 bases at J, with 6 bases between. Germline CDR1 is KGHSH and CDR2 is LQKENI. CDR3 residues: CASSQWDEQFF. CDR3 nucleotides: TGTGCCAGCTCACAATGGGATGAGCAGTTCTTC.

The chain links TRBV6-5 to TRBJ2-7; D gene uncertain. CDR1 and CDR2 (germline): MNHEY, SVGAGI. Trimming took 9 bases from V and 2 from J, leaving 11 bases between them. The CDR3 is 12 residues long. Written as DNA, the CDR3 is TGTGCCAGTGGACCGGGCGCCTACGAGCAGTACTTC. Translation gives CASGPGAYEQYF.

V gene TRBV19 combines with J gene TRBJ2-2; the D is unclear. From germline, CDR1 is LNHDA and CDR2 SQIVND (reference sequence). The CDR3 contains 14 residues. V was trimmed by 3 bases and J by 1 base, leaving 6 bases between them. The CDR3 bases are TGTGCCAGTAGTATCGAATGGAACACCGGGGAGCTGTTTTTT. The encoded protein is CASSIEWNTGELFF.

J is TRBJ2-7 and V is TRBV4-1; 7 bases are a match to TRBD1. The V gene's germline CDR1 is MGHRA and CDR2 YSYEKL. This CDR3 region has 15 residues. Trimming took 4 bases from V and 4 from J; bases not matched to a gene: 10. For the CDR3, the DNA is TGCGCCAGCAGCCCCACCGGGACAGCCCTATACGAGCAGTACTTC. As protein: CASSPTGTALYEQYF.